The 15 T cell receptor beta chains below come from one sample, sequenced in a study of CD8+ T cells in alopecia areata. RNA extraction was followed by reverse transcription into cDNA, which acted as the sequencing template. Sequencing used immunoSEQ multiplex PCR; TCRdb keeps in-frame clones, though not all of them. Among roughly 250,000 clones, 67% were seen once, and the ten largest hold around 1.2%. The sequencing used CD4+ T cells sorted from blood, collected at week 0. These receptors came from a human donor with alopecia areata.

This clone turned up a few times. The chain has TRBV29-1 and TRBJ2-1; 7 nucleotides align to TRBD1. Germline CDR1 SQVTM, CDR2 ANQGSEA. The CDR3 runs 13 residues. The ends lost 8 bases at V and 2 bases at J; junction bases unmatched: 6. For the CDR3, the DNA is TGCAGCTCTAGGGGACAGACCTACAATGAGCAGTTCTTC. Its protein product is CSSRGQTYNEQFF.

CDR3 DNA sequence: TGTGCCAGCATCCCCCGGGGGACCGGGGAGCTGTTTTTT. Translation: CASIPRGTGELFF. The chain carries TRBV7-2 and TRBJ2-2, with TRBD2 as a possible D gene (6 bases). The germline V and J ends were trimmed by 7 bases and 5 bases, with 11 bases remaining between them. The CDR3 is 13 residues long. CDR1 and CDR2 (germline): SGHTA, FQGNSA. Looking up the rest from reference TRBV7-2 and TRBJ2-2 gives the full variable domain: GAGVSQSPSNKVTEKGKDVELRCDPISGHTALYWYRQSLGQGLEFLIYFQGNSAPDKSGLPSDRFSAERTGGSVSTLTIQRTQQEDSAVYLCASIPRGTGELFFGEGSRLTVL.

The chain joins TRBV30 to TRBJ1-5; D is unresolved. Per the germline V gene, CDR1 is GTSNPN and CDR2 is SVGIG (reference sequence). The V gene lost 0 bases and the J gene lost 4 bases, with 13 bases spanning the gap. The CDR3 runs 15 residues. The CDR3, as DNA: TGTGCCTGGAGTGTAACTGGGCTCGGAAATCAGCCCCAGCATTTT. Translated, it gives CAWSVTGLGNQPQHF.

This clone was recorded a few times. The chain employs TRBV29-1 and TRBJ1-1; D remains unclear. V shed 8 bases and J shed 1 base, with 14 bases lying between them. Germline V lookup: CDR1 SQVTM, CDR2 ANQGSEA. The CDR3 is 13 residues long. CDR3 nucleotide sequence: TGCAGCCCCCGAGCCATGACGAACACTGAAGCTTTCTTT. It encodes CSPRAMTNTEAFF.

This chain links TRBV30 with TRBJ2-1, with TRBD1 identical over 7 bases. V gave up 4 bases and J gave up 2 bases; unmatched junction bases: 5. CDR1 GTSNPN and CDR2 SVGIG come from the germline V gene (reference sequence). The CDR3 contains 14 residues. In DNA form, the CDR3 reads TGTGCCTGGACTACCGGGACAGCCTACAATGAGCAGTTCTTC. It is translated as CAWTTGTAYNEQFF.

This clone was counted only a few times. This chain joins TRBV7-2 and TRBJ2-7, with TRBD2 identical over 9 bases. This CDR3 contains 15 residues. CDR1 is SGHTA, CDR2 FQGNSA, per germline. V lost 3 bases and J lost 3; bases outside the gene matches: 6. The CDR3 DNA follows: TGTGCCAGCAGCTTCCAAGCGGGGGGTCACTACGAGCAGTACTTC. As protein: CASSFQAGGHYEQYF. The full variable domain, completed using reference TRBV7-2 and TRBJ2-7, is GAGVSQSPSNKVTEKGKDVELRCDPISGHTALYWYRQSLGQGLEFLIYFQGNSAPDKSGLPSDRFSAERTGGSVSTLTIQRTQQEDSAVYLCASSFQAGGHYEQYFGPGTRLTVT.

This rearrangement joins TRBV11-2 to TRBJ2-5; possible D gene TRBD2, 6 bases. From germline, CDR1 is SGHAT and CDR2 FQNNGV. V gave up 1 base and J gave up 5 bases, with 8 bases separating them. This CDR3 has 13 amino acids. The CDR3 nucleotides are TGTGCCAGCAGCTTAGCGCTAGCGGAGACCCAGTACTTC. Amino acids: CASSLALAETQYF.

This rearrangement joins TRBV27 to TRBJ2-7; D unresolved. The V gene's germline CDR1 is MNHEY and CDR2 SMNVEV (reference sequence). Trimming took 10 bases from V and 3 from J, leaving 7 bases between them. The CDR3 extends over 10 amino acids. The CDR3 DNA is TGTGCCAACGCATACTACGAGCAGTACTTC. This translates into CANAYYEQYF.

In DNA form, the CDR3 reads TGCAGCGTTGCTAGCGGGGTAGAGACCCAGTACTTC. Protein: CSVASGVETQYF. The rearrangement uses TRBV29-1 and TRBJ2-5; 9 nucleotides line up with TRBD2. With V trimmed by 4 bases and J by 4 bases, 1 base remained unmatched. Germline V gives CDR1 SQVTM, CDR2 ANQGSEA. CDR3 length: 12 amino acids. Full variable domain (rest looked up from reference TRBV29-1 and TRBJ2-5): SAVISQKPSRDICQRGTSLTIQCQVDSQVTMMFWYRQQPGQSLTLIATANQGSEATYESGFVIDKFPISRPNLTFSTLTVSNMSPEDSSIYLCSVASGVETQYFGPGTRLLVL.

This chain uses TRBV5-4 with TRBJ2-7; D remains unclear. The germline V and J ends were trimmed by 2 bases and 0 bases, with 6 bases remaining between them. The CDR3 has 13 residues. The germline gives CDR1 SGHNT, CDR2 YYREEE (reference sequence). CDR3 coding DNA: TGTGCCAGCAGCTTCGTAAACTCCTACGAGCAGTACTTC. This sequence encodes CASSFVNSYEQYF.

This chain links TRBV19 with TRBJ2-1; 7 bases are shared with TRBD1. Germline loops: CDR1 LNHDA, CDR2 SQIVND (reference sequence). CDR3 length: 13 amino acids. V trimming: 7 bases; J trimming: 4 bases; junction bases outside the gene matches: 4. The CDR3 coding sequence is TGTGCCAGTATGGCAGGGGGTTACAATGAGCAGTTCTTC. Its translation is CASMAGGYNEQFF. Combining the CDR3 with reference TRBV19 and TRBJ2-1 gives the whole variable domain DGGITQSPKYLFRKEGQNVTLSCEQNLNHDAMYWYRQDPGQGLRLIYYSQIVNDFQKGDIAEGYSVSREKKESFPLTVTSAQKNPTAFYLCASMAGGYNEQFFGPGTRLTVL.

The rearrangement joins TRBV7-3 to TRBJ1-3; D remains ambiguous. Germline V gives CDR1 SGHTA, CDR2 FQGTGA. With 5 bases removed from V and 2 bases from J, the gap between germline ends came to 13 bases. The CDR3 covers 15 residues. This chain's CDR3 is CASSERGGTGNTIYF. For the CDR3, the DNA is TGTGCCAGCAGCGAAAGAGGAGGGACTGGAAACACCATATATTTT. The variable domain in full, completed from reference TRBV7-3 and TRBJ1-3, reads GAGVSQTPSNKVTEKGKYVELRCDPISGHTALYWYRQSLGQGPEFLIYFQGTGAADDSGLPNDRFFAVRPEGSVSTLKIQRTERGDSAVYLCASSERGGTGNTIYFGEGSWLTVV.

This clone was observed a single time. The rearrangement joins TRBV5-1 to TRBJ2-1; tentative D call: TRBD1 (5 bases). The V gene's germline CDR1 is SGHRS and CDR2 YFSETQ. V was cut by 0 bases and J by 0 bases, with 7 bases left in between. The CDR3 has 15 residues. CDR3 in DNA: TGCGCCAGCAGCTTGGGACAGACCTCCTACAATGAGCAGTTCTTC. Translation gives CASSLGQTSYNEQFF. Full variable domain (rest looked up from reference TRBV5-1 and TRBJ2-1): KAGVTQTPRYLIKTRGQQVTLSCSPISGHRSVSWYQQTPGQGLQFLFEYFSETQRNKGNFPGRFSGRQFSNSRSEMNVSTLELGDSALYLCASSLGQTSYNEQFFGPGTRLTVL.

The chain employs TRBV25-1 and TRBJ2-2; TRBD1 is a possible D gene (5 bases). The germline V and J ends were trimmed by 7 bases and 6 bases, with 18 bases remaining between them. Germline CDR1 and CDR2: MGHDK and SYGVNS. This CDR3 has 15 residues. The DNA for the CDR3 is TGTGCCAGCATGGCAGGGTCCTGGTTTTCCGGGGAGCTGTTTTTT. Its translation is CASMAGSWFSGELFF.

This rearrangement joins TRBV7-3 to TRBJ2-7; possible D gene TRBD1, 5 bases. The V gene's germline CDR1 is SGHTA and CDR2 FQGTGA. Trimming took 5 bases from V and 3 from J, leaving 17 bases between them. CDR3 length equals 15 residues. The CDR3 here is CASSPQAGHNYEQYF. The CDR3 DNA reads TGTGCCAGCAGCCCGCAGGCCGGACATAACTACGAGCAGTACTTC.